The TCR beta chain under discussion was sequenced for a study of T cell responses to AZD1222 COVID-19 vaccine. Turning to this clone: Its antigen is still unknown.

Study-level results: Seropositivity was recorded at baseline in only five to seven AZD1222 recipients.

CDR3 length: 15 residues. Germline CDR1 reads SGHRS; CDR2 reads YFSETQ. The V and J ends lost 8 bases and 2 bases respectively, with 17 bases between them. Sequenced by immunoSEQ multiplex PCR; TCRdb stores in-frame clones only, minus some. Of 110,000 or so clones in the sample, about 89% were seen once. This specimen was peripheral blood, taken 28 days after the second AZD1222 dose. This clonotype was sampled from an adult who received the AZD1222 COVID-19 vaccine. The chain joins TRBV5-1 to TRBJ1-5; maybe TRBD1 (5 bases). The CDR3 reads CASTPSAGRNQPQHF. CDR3 nucleotide sequence: TGCGCCAGTACCCCATCGGCAGGGCGCAATCAGCCCCAGCATTTT.